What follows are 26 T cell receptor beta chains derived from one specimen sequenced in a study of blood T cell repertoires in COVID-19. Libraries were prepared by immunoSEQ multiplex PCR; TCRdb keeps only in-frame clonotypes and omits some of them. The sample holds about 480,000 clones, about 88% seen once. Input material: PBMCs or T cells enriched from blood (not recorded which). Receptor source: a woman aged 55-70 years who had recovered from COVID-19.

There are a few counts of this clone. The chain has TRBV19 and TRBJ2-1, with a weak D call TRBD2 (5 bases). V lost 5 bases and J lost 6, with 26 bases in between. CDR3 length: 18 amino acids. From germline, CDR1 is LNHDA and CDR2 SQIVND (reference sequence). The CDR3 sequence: CASSHYLRGADERNEQFF. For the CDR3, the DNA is TGTGCCAGTAGTCACTATCTCCGGGGAGCTGATGAGCGCAATGAGCAGTTCTTC.

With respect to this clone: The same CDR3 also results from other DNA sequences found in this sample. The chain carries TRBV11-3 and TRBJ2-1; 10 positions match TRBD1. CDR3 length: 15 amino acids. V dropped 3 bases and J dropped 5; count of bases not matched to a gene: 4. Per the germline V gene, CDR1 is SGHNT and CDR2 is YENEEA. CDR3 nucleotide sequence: TGTGCCAGCAGCTTGGGGACAGGGGTTGACAATGAGCAGTTCTTC. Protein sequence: CASSLGTGVDNEQFF.

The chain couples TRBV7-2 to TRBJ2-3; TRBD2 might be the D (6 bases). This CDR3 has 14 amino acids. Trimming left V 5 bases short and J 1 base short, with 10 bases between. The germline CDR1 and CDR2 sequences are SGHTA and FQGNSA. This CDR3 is CASSPREGTDTQYF. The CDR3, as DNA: TGTGCCAGCAGCCCCAGGGAGGGCACAGATACGCAGTATTTT.

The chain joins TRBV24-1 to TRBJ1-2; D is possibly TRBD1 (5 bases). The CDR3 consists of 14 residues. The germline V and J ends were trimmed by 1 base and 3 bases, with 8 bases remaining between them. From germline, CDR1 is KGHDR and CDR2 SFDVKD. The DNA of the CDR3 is TGTGCCACCAGTGATTTCCAGGGTGACTATGGCTACACCTTC. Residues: CATSDFQGDYGYTF.

The CDR3 here is CASSISASGTAYGYTF. For the CDR3, the DNA is TGTGCCAGTAGTATCTCCGCCTCCGGGACAGCCTATGGCTACACCTTC. The chain couples TRBV19 to TRBJ1-2; 7 bases line up with TRBD1. Germline V gene data show CDR1 as LNHDA and CDR2 as SQIVND (reference sequence). The CDR3 runs 16 residues. The trim removed 3 bases at V and 4 bases at J, leaving 11 bases unmatched.

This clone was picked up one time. The CDR3 protein is CAIRRGLAGEETQYF. The DNA for the CDR3 is TGTGCCATCCGGCGGGGACTAGCGGGGGAGGAGACCCAGTACTTC. The chain carries TRBV10-3 and TRBJ2-5; 14 positions agree with TRBD2. The V and J ends lost 8 bases and 5 bases, in that order; junction bases with no gene match: 7. The CDR3 sequence is 15 residues long. Germline V gene lookup returns CDR1 ENHRY and CDR2 SYGVKD.

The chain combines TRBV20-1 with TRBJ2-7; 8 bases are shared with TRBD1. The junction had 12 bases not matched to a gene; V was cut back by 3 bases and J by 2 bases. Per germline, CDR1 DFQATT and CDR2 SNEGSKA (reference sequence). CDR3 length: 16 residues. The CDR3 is CSASGMTGAATYEQYF. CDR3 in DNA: TGCAGTGCTAGTGGGATGACAGGGGCCGCGACCTACGAGCAGTACTTC.

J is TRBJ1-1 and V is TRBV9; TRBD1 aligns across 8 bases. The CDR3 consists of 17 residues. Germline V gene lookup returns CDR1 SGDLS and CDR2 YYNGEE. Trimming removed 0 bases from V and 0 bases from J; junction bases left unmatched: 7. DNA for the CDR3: TGTGCCAGCAGCGTAGTGGGCAGGGGGCAGGTGAACACTGAAGCTTTCTTT. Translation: CASSVVGRGQVNTEAFF.

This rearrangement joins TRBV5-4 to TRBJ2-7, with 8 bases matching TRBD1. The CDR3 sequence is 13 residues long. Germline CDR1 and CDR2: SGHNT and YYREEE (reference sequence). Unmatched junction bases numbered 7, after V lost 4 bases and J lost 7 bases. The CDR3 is CASSRDRYGEQYV. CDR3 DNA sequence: TGTGCCAGCAGCCGGGACAGGTATGGAGAGCAGTACGTC.

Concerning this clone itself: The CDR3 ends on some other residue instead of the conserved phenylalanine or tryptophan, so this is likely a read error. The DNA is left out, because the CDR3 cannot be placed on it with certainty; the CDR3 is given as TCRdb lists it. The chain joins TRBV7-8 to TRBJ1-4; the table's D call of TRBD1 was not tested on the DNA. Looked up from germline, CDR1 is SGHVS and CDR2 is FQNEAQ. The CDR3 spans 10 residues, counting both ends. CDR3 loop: CASTQNRGRD.

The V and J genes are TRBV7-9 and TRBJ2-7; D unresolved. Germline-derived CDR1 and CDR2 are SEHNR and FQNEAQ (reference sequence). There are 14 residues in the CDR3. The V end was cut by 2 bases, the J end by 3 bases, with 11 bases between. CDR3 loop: CASSLTIANYEQYF. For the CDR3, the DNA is TGTGCCAGCAGCTTAACTATCGCGAACTACGAGCAGTACTTC.

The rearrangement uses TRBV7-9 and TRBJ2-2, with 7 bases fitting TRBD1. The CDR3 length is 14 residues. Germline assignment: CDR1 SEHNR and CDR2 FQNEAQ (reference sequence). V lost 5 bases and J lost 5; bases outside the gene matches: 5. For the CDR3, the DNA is TGTGCCAGCAGCCTACAGGGGAGAACCGGGGAGCTGTTTTTT. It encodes CASSLQGRTGELFF.

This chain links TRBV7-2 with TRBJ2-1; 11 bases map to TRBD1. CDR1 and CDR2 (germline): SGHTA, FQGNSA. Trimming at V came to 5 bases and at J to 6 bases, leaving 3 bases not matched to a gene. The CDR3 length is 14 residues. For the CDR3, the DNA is TGTGCCAGCAGCCAGGGGACAGGGGGCAATGAGCAGTTCTTC. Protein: CASSQGTGGNEQFF.

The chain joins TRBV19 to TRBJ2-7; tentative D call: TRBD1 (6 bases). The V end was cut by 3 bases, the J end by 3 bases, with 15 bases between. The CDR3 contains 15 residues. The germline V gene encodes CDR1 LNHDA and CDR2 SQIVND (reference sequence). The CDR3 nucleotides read TGTGCCAGTAGTATTGGGGCAGGGGATTACTACGAGCAGTACTTC. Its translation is CASSIGAGDYYEQYF.

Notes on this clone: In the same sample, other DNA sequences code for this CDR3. CDR3 region: CASSPLRAEAFF. CDR3 in DNA: TGTGCCAGCTCACCCCTCCGTGCTGAAGCTTTCTTT. The genes are TRBV18 and TRBJ1-1; D gene unclear. Germline lookup yields CDR1 KGHSH and CDR2 LQKENI. Trimming removed 3 bases at V and 6 bases at J, with 8 bases between. This CDR3 contains 12 residues.

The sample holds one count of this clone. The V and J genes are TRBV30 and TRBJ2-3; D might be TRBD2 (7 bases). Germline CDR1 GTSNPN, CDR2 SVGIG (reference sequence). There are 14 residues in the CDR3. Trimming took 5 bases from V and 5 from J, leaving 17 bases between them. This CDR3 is CAWEPGGRGDTQYF. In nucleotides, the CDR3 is TGTGCCTGGGAACCGGGGGGCCGGGGAGATACGCAGTATTTT.

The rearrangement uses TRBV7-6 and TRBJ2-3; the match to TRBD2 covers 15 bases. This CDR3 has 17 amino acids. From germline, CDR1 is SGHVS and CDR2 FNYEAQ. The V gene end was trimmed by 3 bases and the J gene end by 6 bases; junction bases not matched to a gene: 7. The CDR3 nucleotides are TGTGCCAGCAGCTTCTCCCGGACTAGCGGGGGGGAGGATACGCAGTATTTT. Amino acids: CASSFSRTSGGEDTQYF.

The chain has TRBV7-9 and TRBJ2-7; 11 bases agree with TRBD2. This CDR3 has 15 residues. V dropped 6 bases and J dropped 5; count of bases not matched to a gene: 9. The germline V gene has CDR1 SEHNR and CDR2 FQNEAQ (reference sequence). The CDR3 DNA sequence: TGTGCCAGCAGAATGGGACTAGCGGCCTTCCACGAGCAGTACGTC. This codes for CASRMGLAAFHEQYV.

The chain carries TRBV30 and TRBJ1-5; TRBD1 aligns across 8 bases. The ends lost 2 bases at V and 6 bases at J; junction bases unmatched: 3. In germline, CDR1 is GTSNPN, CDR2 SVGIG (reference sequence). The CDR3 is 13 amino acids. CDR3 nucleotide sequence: TGTGCCTGGAGTAGGGACAGGAGTCAGCCCCAGCATTTT. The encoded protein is CAWSRDRSQPQHF.

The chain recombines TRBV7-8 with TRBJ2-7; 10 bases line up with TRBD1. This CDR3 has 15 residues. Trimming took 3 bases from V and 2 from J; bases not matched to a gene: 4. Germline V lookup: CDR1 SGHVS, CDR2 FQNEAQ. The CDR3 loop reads CASSLGQGRTYEQYV. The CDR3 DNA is TGTGCCAGCAGCTTGGGACAGGGGAGGACCTACGAGCAGTACGTC.

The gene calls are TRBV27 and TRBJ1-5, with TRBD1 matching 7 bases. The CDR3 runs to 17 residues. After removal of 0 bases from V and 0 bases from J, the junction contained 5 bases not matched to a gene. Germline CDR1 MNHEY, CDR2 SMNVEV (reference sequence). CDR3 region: CASSLSQGQHSNQPQHF. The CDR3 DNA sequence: TGTGCCAGCAGTTTATCCCAGGGACAGCATAGCAATCAGCCCCAGCATTTT.

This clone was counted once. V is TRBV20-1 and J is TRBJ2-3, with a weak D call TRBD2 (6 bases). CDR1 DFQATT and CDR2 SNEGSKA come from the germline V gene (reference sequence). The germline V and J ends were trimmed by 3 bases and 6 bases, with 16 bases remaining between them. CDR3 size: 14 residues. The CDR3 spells CSASRGTGFDTQYF. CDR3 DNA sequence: TGCAGTGCTAGTCGGGGGACGGGCTTTGATACGCAGTATTTT.

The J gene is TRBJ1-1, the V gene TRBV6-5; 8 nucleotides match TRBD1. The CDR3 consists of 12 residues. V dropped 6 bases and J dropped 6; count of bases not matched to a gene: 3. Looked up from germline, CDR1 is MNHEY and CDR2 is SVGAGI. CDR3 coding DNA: TGTGCCAGCAGACGGACAGGGTCTGAAGCTTTCTTT. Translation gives CASRRTGSEAFF.

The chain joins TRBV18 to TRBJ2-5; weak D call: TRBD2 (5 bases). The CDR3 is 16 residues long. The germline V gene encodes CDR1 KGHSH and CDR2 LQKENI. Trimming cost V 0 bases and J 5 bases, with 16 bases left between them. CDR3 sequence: CASSPPGVVLTETQYF. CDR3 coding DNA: TGTGCCAGCTCACCACCCGGGGTGGTGCTGACGGAGACCCAGTACTTC.

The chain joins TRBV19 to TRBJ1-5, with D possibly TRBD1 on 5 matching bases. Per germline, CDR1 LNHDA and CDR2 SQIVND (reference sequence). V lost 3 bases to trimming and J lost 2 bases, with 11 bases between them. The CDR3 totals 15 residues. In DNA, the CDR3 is TGTGCCAGTAGTATGGGGGACTTGGGCAATCAGCCCCAGCATTTT. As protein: CASSMGDLGNQPQHF.

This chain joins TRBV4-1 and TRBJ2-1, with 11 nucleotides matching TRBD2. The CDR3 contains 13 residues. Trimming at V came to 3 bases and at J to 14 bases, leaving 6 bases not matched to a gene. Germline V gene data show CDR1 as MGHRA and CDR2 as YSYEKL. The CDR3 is CASSQVAGGWKFF. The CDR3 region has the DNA TGCGCCAGCAGCCAGGTAGCGGGGGGGTGGAAGTTCTTC.